The next 25 T cell receptor beta chains were all read from a single sample in a study of beta chain features in type 1 diabetes. Expressed TCRB transcripts were sequenced because the isolated RNA had all been reverse transcribed beforehand. Sequencing was performed with immunoSEQ multiplex PCR; in TCRdb, only in-frame clones are kept and a portion is missing. The table lists a few hundred thousand clones, around 15% of them singletons. The material sequenced was naive CD4+ T cells from blood. The receptors shown here come from a young woman in good health.

J is TRBJ2-1 and V is TRBV5-4; D possibly corresponds to TRBD1 (5 bases). V lost 0 bases and J 5 bases, leaving 12 bases between the germline ends. Per germline, CDR1 SGHNT and CDR2 YYREEE (reference sequence). This CDR3 comprises 15 residues. The CDR3 nucleotides read TGTGCCAGCAGCTTGGATCCAAGGGGCCACAATGAGCAGTTCTTC. The encoded protein is CASSLDPRGHNEQFF.

V gene TRBV7-2 combines with J gene TRBJ1-5, with D possibly TRBD1 on 5 matching bases. Germline-derived CDR1 and CDR2 are SGHTA and FQGNSA. The V end was cut by 5 bases, the J end by 5 bases, with 13 bases between. This CDR3 is 14 amino acids long. The CDR3 loop is CASSNKWGDQPQHF. CDR3 in DNA: TGTGCCAGCAGCAACAAGTGGGGGGATCAGCCCCAGCATTTT.

This clone was observed a few times. This chain uses TRBV29-1 with TRBJ2-4; TRBD2 is a possible D gene (6 bases). Trimming removed 3 bases at V and 5 bases at J, with 14 bases between. This CDR3 comprises 14 residues. From germline, CDR1 is SQVTM and CDR2 ANQGSEA. The CDR3 is CSVELRLVQNIQYF. The CDR3 region has the DNA TGCAGCGTTGAGTTGAGACTAGTGCAAAACATTCAGTACTTC.

This chain connects TRBV7-3 to TRBJ2-7, with 10 bases identical to TRBD1. Germline values: CDR1 SGHTA, CDR2 FQGTGA. J was trimmed by 4 bases and V by 8 bases; bases with no gene match: 5. This CDR3 is 13 amino acids long. CDR3 coding DNA: TGTGCCAGCCAGACAGGGGGCGATTACGAGCAGTACTTC. Its protein product is CASQTGGDYEQYF.

The sample holds a few counts of this clone. The chain recombines TRBV29-1 with TRBJ2-1; 7 nucleotides agree with TRBD2. The CDR3 has 17 residues. Losses at the gene ends were 2 bases for V and 1 base for J; bases not matched to a gene: 11. Germline V lookup: CDR1 SQVTM, CDR2 ANQGSEA. The CDR3 bases are TGCAGCGTTGAACTTGGCGGGAGAGTTGCTTCCTACAATGAGCAGTTCTTC. Translated: CSVELGGRVASYNEQFF.

The rearrangement uses TRBV7-3 and TRBJ2-2, with D uncertain. The CDR3 totals 12 residues. Germline V gene data show CDR1 as SGHTA and CDR2 as FQGTGA. V gave up 4 bases and J gave up 5 bases, with 5 bases separating them. The CDR3 is CASSSLTGELFF. CDR3 nucleotides: TGTGCCAGCAGCTCTTTAACCGGGGAGCTGTTTTTT. The whole variable domain, remainder taken from reference TRBV7-3 and TRBJ2-2, is GAGVSQTPSNKVTEKGKYVELRCDPISGHTALYWYRQSLGQGPEFLIYFQGTGAADDSGLPNDRFFAVRPEGSVSTLKIQRTERGDSAVYLCASSSLTGELFFGEGSRLTVL.

The chain combines TRBV7-9 with TRBJ2-6, with TRBD1 identical over 7 bases. The CDR3 has 17 amino acids. The trim removed 5 bases at V and 2 bases at J, leaving 9 bases unmatched. The germline gives CDR1 SEHNR, CDR2 FQNEAQ (reference sequence). In nucleotides, the CDR3 is TGTGCCAGCAGCGGACAGGCTGGATTCACTGGGGCCAACGTCCTGACTTTC. It codes for CASSGQAGFTGANVLTF.

This clone was observed a handful of times. The V call is TRBV5-4, the J call TRBJ2-7; tentatively, D is TRBD2 (6 bases). Trimming took 1 base from V and 4 from J, leaving 12 bases between them. In germline, CDR1 is SGHNT, CDR2 YYREEE (reference sequence). CDR3 length equals 14 residues. Here the CDR3 reads CASSLTGSGYEQYF. CDR3 DNA: TGTGCCAGCAGCTTGACCGGGAGTGGGTACGAGCAGTACTTC.

This clone has just a few counts. The V call is TRBV5-1, the J call TRBJ2-6; D is ambiguous. CDR3 length: 15 residues. V shed 1 base and J shed 0 bases, with 5 bases lying between them. Germline V gives CDR1 SGHRS, CDR2 YFSETQ. For the CDR3, the DNA is TGCGCCAGCAGCTTGACAAACTCTGGGGCCAACGTCCTGACTTTC. Amino acid sequence: CASSLTNSGANVLTF.

This clone was seen a few times. The CDR3, as DNA: TGTGCCAGCAGCCTTGACAGGGGGATCTATGGCTACACCTTC. The encoded protein is CASSLDRGIYGYTF. The chain employs TRBV13 and TRBJ1-2; TRBD1 matches 9 bases. Germline CDR1 and CDR2: PRHDT and FYEKMQ (reference sequence). Trimming took 5 bases from V and 4 from J; bases not matched to a gene: 5. The CDR3 is 14 residues long.

There are a few counts of this clone. V and J are TRBV7-8 and TRBJ1-1, with 7 bases lining up with TRBD1. The ends lost 5 bases at V and 0 bases at J; junction bases unmatched: 3. The CDR3 consists of 14 residues. Germline values: CDR1 SGHVS, CDR2 FQNEAQ. The CDR3 sequence: CASSKGQLNTEAFF. The CDR3 DNA reads TGTGCCAGCAGCAAGGGACAGCTGAACACTGAAGCTTTCTTT.

The rearrangement links TRBV23-1 to TRBJ1-4; TRBD1 agrees at 9 bases. TRBV23-1 carries the ORF label, with uncertain function. V lost 5 bases to trimming and J lost 6 bases; unmatched junction nucleotides: 10. CDR3 size: 16 residues. The CDR3 sequence is CASSCKPGQGYEKLFF. CDR3 sequence (DNA): TGCGCCAGCAGTTGTAAACCGGGACAGGGATATGAAAAACTGTTTTTT.

There are a few counts of this clone. V gene TRBV7-9 combines with J gene TRBJ2-1; TRBD2 matches at 7 bases. Per germline, CDR1 SEHNR and CDR2 FQNEAQ (reference sequence). The CDR3 consists of 15 residues. Trimming took 0 bases from V and 7 from J; bases not matched to a gene: 6. The CDR3 region is CASSLAGLAVNEQFF. In nucleotides, the CDR3 is TGTGCCAGCAGCTTAGCTGGGCTAGCGGTTAATGAGCAGTTCTTC.

This clone was found a few times. The chain recombines TRBV12-5 with TRBJ2-1; D is possibly TRBD1 (6 bases). Looked up from germline, CDR1 is LGHNT and CDR2 is FRNRAP. This CDR3 is built from 15 residues. The ends were cut back, 2 bases at V and 8 bases at J, with 16 bases in the middle. The CDR3, as DNA: TGTGCTAGTGGTTTGTGGGACACCAGAAGCGATGAGCAGTTCTTC. Encoded protein: CASGLWDTRSDEQFF.

This clone appeared a few times. The chain combines TRBV29-1 with TRBJ2-1; D is unresolved. With 4 bases removed from V and 6 bases from J, the gap between germline ends came to 13 bases. Germline loops: CDR1 SQVTM, CDR2 ANQGSEA. The CDR3 runs to 13 residues. In DNA, the CDR3 is TGCAGCGTTGGAATAAACTACCCCAATGAGCAGTTCTTC. It codes for CSVGINYPNEQFF.

A few counts support this clone. The chain links TRBV30 to TRBJ2-7; 7 nucleotides align to TRBD2. Trimming removed 7 bases from V and 2 bases from J; junction bases left unmatched: 8. The CDR3 loop spans 13 amino acids. CDR1 is GTSNPN and CDR2 is SVGIG in the germline V gene (reference sequence). The CDR3 DNA reads TGTGCCTTCGAGCGGGATCTAACCTACGAGCAGTACTTC. Encoded protein: CAFERDLTYEQYF.

This clone was detected only a few times. The chain recombines TRBV6-5 with TRBJ1-2, with 8 bases identical to TRBD1. The J segment lost 4 bases and the V segment lost 2 bases, leaving 3 bases of the junction unmatched. Germline loops: CDR1 MNHEY, CDR2 SVGAGI. The CDR3 runs to 14 residues. The CDR3 coding sequence is TGTGCCAGCAGTTACAATCAGGGGGCCTATGGCTACACCTTC. Its translation is CASSYNQGAYGYTF.

This clone was counted a few times. The J gene is TRBJ2-5, the V gene TRBV5-1; D possibly corresponds to TRBD2 (6 bases). CDR1 is SGHRS, CDR2 YFSETQ, per germline. This CDR3 is 14 amino acids long. Deletions cut 4 bases from V and 4 bases from J, with 14 bases between. CDR3 sequence: CASSPGLRRETQYF. CDR3 in DNA: TGCGCCAGCAGCCCGGGACTGAGACGAGAGACCCAGTACTTC.

This clone was found a few times. V is TRBV30 and J is TRBJ2-3; 8 bases agree with TRBD2. The CDR3 extends over 15 amino acids. Unmatched junction bases numbered 8, after V lost 0 bases and J lost 6 bases. Looked up from germline, CDR1 is GTSNPN and CDR2 is SVGIG (reference sequence). DNA of the CDR3: TGTGCCTGGAGTGTACAACCGACGGGGGGGGATACGCAGTATTTT. Translating it yields CAWSVQPTGGDTQYF.

This clone was seen a few times. V and J are TRBV30 and TRBJ1-2; the D is unclear. Germline assignment: CDR1 GTSNPN and CDR2 SVGIG (reference sequence). Trimming took off 4 bases at V and 7 bases at J, with 10 bases between the two ends. The CDR3 consists of 11 residues. The CDR3 DNA follows: TGTGCCTGGACCTATGAATCTGGCTACACCTTC. Translated, it gives CAWTYESGYTF.

This chain links TRBV30 with TRBJ1-5; TRBD1 might be the D (5 bases). V was pared by 0 bases and J by 2 bases, with 14 bases between. Germline V lookup: CDR1 GTSNPN, CDR2 SVGIG (reference sequence). CDR3 length: 16 amino acids. CDR3 region: CAWSVRGRVGNQPQHF. The CDR3 DNA reads as TGTGCCTGGAGTGTACGTGGCAGGGTTGGCAATCAGCCCCAGCATTTT.

The chain links TRBV30 to TRBJ2-3; 7 bases match TRBD1. The CDR3 is 15 residues long. Germline trimming cut 0 bases from V and 1 base from J; bases unmatched to any gene: 4. Germline CDR1 GTSNPN, CDR2 SVGIG (reference sequence). This CDR3 reads CAWSVGDRGTDTQYF. The CDR3 nucleotides read TGTGCCTGGAGTGTGGGAGACAGGGGCACAGATACGCAGTATTTT.

CDR3 sequence (DNA): TGTGCCAGCAGTCACCTACTAGCGGACCCCTACGAGCAGTACTTC. Translated, it gives CASSHLLADPYEQYF. The chain couples TRBV5-4 to TRBJ2-7; 8 positions agree with TRBD2. After removal of 5 bases from V and 2 bases from J, the junction contained 9 bases not matched to a gene. This CDR3 is 15 amino acids long. Germline V lookup: CDR1 SGHNT, CDR2 YYREEE (reference sequence).

This clone came up a few times. The rearrangement joins TRBV25-1 to TRBJ2-3, with D unclear. The germline V gene has CDR1 MGHDK and CDR2 SYGVNS. The V gene lost 8 bases and the J gene lost 8 bases, with 20 bases spanning the gap. The CDR3 totals 14 residues. CDR3 amino acids: CASVSPVIPGTQYF. CDR3 nucleotide sequence: TGTGCCAGCGTATCCCCGGTTATTCCGGGTACGCAGTATTTT.

The rearrangement joins TRBV7-6 to TRBJ2-7, with a possible D match to TRBD1 (5 bases). The CDR3 covers 12 residues. Germline V CDR1 and CDR2: SGHVS, FNYEAQ. The V gene lost 0 bases and the J gene lost 6 bases, with 6 bases spanning the gap. The CDR3 sequence is CASSLAQGEQYF. The CDR3 DNA reads as TGTGCCAGCAGCTTAGCGCAGGGCGAGCAGTACTTC. Drawing the rest from reference TRBV7-6 and TRBJ2-7, the complete variable domain is GAGVSQSPRYKVTKRGQDVALRCDPISGHVSLYWYRQALGQGPEFLTYFNYEAQQDKSGLPNDRFSAERPEGSISTLTIQRTEQRDSAMYRCASSLAQGEQYFGPGTRLTVT.